This entry lists 30 T cell receptor beta chains sequenced from one sample in a study of naive CD8 T cells in extremely preterm neonates. Clones were sequenced by immunoSEQ multiplex PCR, and TCRdb holds only the in-frame ones, with some missing. The top ten clones hold roughly 0.82% of a sample with about 5,500 clones, nearly 98% of them seen once. Sequencing was carried out using naive CD8+ T cells from blood. The receptors originated from a human donor in good health.

The chain recombines TRBV4-3 with TRBJ1-2, with D unresolved. The germline V gene encodes CDR1 LGHNA and CDR2 YSLEER. Between the trimmed V and J ends, which lost 0 bases and 6 bases, there was a span of 14 bases. CDR3 length equals 15 residues. The CDR3 DNA sequence: TGCGCCAGCAGCCAAGATATCCAGGCCCCCAATGGCTACACCTTC. It codes for CASSQDIQAPNGYTF.

The chain has TRBV9 and TRBJ1-1; 8 bases agree with TRBD1. This CDR3 is 15 amino acids long. The junction had 3 bases not matched to a gene; V was cut back by 1 base and J by 1 base. Germline V gives CDR1 SGDLS, CDR2 YYNGEE. The CDR3 region is CASSVSGQGNTEAFF. The CDR3 DNA reads as TGTGCCAGCAGCGTAAGCGGACAGGGGAACACTGAAGCTTTCTTT.

The CDR3 region is CSVEDMEDSDTEAFF. In DNA form, the CDR3 reads TGCAGCGTTGAAGATATGGAGGATTCGGACACTGAAGCTTTCTTT. The gene calls are TRBV29-1 and TRBJ1-1; no clear D. Germline CDR1 is SQVTM and CDR2 is ANQGSEA. Trimming removed 0 bases from V and 3 bases from J, with 14 bases in between. This CDR3 is built from 15 residues. The full variable domain, its missing parts supplied by reference TRBV29-1 and TRBJ1-1, is SAVISQKPSRDICQRGTSLTIQCQVDSQVTMMFWYRQQPGQSLTLIATANQGSEATYESGFVIDKFPISRPNLTFSTLTVSNMSPEDSSIYLCSVEDMEDSDTEAFFGQGTRLTVV.

The rearrangement uses TRBV4-3 and TRBJ2-1, with D possibly TRBD2 on 5 matching bases. In germline, CDR1 is LGHNA, CDR2 YSLEER. The CDR3 totals 16 residues. V was clipped by 0 bases and J by 10 bases, with 19 bases between them. The CDR3 region has the DNA TGCGCCAGCAGCCAAGAAAGTTTAGGGCTAGCTGGCGAGCAGTTCTTC. Translating it yields CASSQESLGLAGEQFF.

This chain connects TRBV13 to TRBJ2-1, with 8 positions matching TRBD1. Germline values: CDR1 PRHDT, CDR2 FYEKMQ (reference sequence). There are 15 residues in the CDR3. The trim removed 5 bases at V and 1 base at J, leaving 4 bases unmatched. CDR3 loop: CASSPQGASYNEQFF. The CDR3 DNA sequence: TGTGCCAGCAGCCCCCAGGGGGCGTCCTACAATGAGCAGTTCTTC.

This chain joins TRBV10-2 and TRBJ2-7; 8 nucleotides align to TRBD1. The germline V gene encodes CDR1 WSHSY and CDR2 SAAADI. Unmatched junction bases numbered 6, after V lost 6 bases and J lost 5 bases. The CDR3 spans 13 residues. In nucleotides, the CDR3 is TGCGCCAGCAGCCGGGACAGGCACGACGAGCAGTACTTC. Its translation is CASSRDRHDEQYF.

The V call is TRBV7-9, the J call TRBJ1-2; D is possibly TRBD1 (5 bases). Trimming left V 3 bases short and J 4 bases short, with 15 bases between. The germline V gene encodes CDR1 SEHNR and CDR2 FQNEAQ (reference sequence). The CDR3 consists of 15 residues. CDR3 sequence: CASSFSRDIFYGYTF. The CDR3 DNA follows: TGTGCCAGCAGCTTCTCCAGGGATATCTTCTATGGCTACACCTTC.

This sequence joins TRBV4-3 and TRBJ2-5, with 8 bases matching TRBD2. CDR1 is LGHNA and CDR2 is YSLEER in the germline V gene. V lost 4 bases, J lost 5 bases, and 9 bases stayed unmatched. CDR3 length: 15 residues. This CDR3 is CASSLSGGNGETQYF. CDR3 sequence (DNA): TGCGCCAGCAGCCTAAGCGGGGGTAACGGGGAGACCCAGTACTTC.

This sequence joins TRBV28 and TRBJ2-7; TRBD1 matches at 8 bases. Germline CDR1 is MDHEN and CDR2 is SYDVKM. With V trimmed by 3 bases and J by 5 bases, 3 bases remained unmatched. This CDR3 region has 13 residues. As DNA, the CDR3 is TGTGCCAGCAGTTTCGCAGGGGGCGACGAGCAGTACGTC. This codes for CASSFAGGDEQYV.

The genes are TRBV10-1 and TRBJ2-3, with D perhaps matching TRBD1 (6 bases). This CDR3 contains 14 residues. V lost 4 bases and J lost 2, with 10 bases in between. CDR1 is WNHNN, CDR2 SYGVQD, per germline (reference sequence). CDR3 sequence: CASSGQANTDTQYF. CDR3 nucleotide sequence: TGCGCCAGCAGTGGACAGGCGAACACAGATACGCAGTATTTT.

J is TRBJ2-7 and V is TRBV27; D is uncertain. Looked up from germline, CDR1 is MNHEY and CDR2 is SMNVEV (reference sequence). The V gene lost 5 bases and the J gene lost 3 bases, with 11 bases spanning the gap. The CDR3 consists of 13 residues. Here the CDR3 DNA reads TGTGCCAGCAGTCCACACCCCTACTACGAGCAGTACGTC. The encoded protein is CASSPHPYYEQYV.

The chain uses TRBV9 and TRBJ1-6; D is ambiguous. Deletions cut 5 bases from V and 9 bases from J, with 15 bases between. Germline CDR1 and CDR2: SGDLS and YYNGEE. This CDR3 is built from 14 residues. The CDR3 DNA is TGTGCCAGCAGAAAAGAAGGAGAAGGTTCACCCCTCCACTTT. It encodes CASRKEGEGSPLHF.

The V gene is TRBV5-6, the J gene TRBJ1-3; 9 positions agree with TRBD1. V was pared by 2 bases and J by 4 bases, with 4 bases of the junction left unmatched. Germline CDR1 reads SGHDT; CDR2 reads YYEEEE. The CDR3 has 15 residues. This CDR3 is CASSLGTGSGNTIYF. DNA for the CDR3: TGTGCCAGCAGCTTAGGGACAGGGTCCGGAAACACCATATATTTT.

This chain uses TRBV4-1 with TRBJ1-2; 9 positions match TRBD1. V gave up 1 base and J gave up 6 bases; unmatched junction bases: 9. There are 16 residues in the CDR3. Per germline, CDR1 MGHRA and CDR2 YSYEKL. CDR3 bases: TGCGCCAGCAGCCAAGCCCTACAGGGGGCGCGTGATGGCTACACCTTC. As protein: CASSQALQGARDGYTF.

The chain uses TRBV27 and TRBJ1-1, with D possibly being TRBD1 (6 bases). Germline lookup yields CDR1 MNHEY and CDR2 SMNVEV (reference sequence). Deletions cut 6 bases from V and 5 bases from J, with 19 bases between. This CDR3 has 15 amino acids. The CDR3 protein is CASRPRVGGATEAFF. As DNA, the CDR3 is TGTGCCAGCAGACCCCGGGTGGGGGGGGCAACTGAAGCTTTCTTT.

This clone was seen once. In nucleotides, the CDR3 is TGTGCCAGCAGTGGTAGGGAGGGTTTATCCTACGAGCAGTACTTC. Protein: CASSGREGLSYEQYF. The V call is TRBV6-1, the J call TRBJ2-7; 7 bases align to TRBD2. The CDR3 is made up of 15 amino acids. Germline loops: CDR1 MNHNS, CDR2 SASEGT. The junction had 7 bases not matched to a gene; V was cut back by 4 bases and J by 1 base.

The chain employs TRBV25-1 and TRBJ2-7, with a tentative D call TRBD1 (5 bases). Trimming took 10 bases from V and 6 from J, leaving 13 bases between them. Germline CDR1 reads MGHDK; CDR2 reads SYGVNS. The CDR3 extends over 11 amino acids. The CDR3 DNA follows: TGTGCCACCGGCTTGGGGCCCGAGCAGTACGTC. Amino acid sequence: CATGLGPEQYV.

The chain combines TRBV5-1 with TRBJ1-2; 7 nucleotides line up with TRBD1. With 6 bases clipped from V and 6 bases from J, the junction kept 8 bases outside the gene matches. The germline V gene has CDR1 SGHRS and CDR2 YFSETQ. The CDR3 has 13 residues. DNA of the CDR3: TGCGCCAGCACGGACAGGAGTACCGATGGCTACACCTTC. Its translation: CASTDRSTDGYTF.

The chain joins TRBV19 to TRBJ1-6; D gene ambiguous. Deletions cut 5 bases from V and 0 bases from J, with 11 bases between. The CDR3 is made up of 16 amino acids. Germline V gene sequence: CDR1 LNHDA, CDR2 SQIVND (reference sequence). The CDR3 reads CASSLTGGSYNSPLHF. CDR3 coding DNA: TGTGCCAGTAGTCTGACTGGTGGCTCCTATAATTCACCCCTCCACTTT.

The chain links TRBV7-2 to TRBJ2-7, with a weak D call TRBD2 (6 bases). V lost 5 bases and J lost 5, with 16 bases in between. Germline lookup yields CDR1 SGHTA and CDR2 FQGNSA. The CDR3 sequence is 14 residues long. The CDR3 spells CASSRGTSFHEQYV. CDR3 nucleotide sequence: TGTGCCAGCAGCCGGGGTACTAGCTTCCACGAGCAGTACGTC.

This clone was seen only once. The V call is TRBV6-5, the J call TRBJ1-6; possible D gene TRBD1, 5 bases. CDR3 length equals 14 residues. The germline gives CDR1 MNHEY, CDR2 SVGAGI. Trimming removed 2 bases at V and 13 bases at J, with 15 bases between. The CDR3 region has the DNA TGTGCCAGCAGTTACGGGACTGATGGGGCCCCCCTCCACTTT. It is translated as CASSYGTDGAPLHF.

The rearrangement links TRBV7-2 to TRBJ1-2; 7 bases fit TRBD1. The germline gives CDR1 SGHTA, CDR2 FQGNSA. The CDR3 is 14 amino acids. Trimming at V came to 2 bases and at J to 6 bases, leaving 6 bases not matched to a gene. DNA of the CDR3: TGTGCCAGCAGCTTAACAGGGGCGTTGGATGGCTACACCTTC. Protein product: CASSLTGALDGYTF.

This chain uses TRBV7-8 with TRBJ2-5; maybe TRBD1 (5 bases). The CDR3 spans 18 residues. V was clipped by 4 bases and J by 2 bases, with 23 bases between them. The germline V gene encodes CDR1 SGHVS and CDR2 FQNEAQ. CDR3 in DNA: TGTGCCAGCAGCTCTCAGCCCCCGACAGCCCGGGTTCAAGAGACCCAGTACTTC. It is translated as CASSSQPPTARVQETQYF.

The chain employs TRBV4-1 and TRBJ1-1, with TRBD1 identical over 7 bases. The V gene's germline CDR1 is MGHRA and CDR2 YSYEKL. The CDR3 has 16 amino acids. The J segment lost 3 bases and the V segment lost 2 bases, leaving 9 bases of the junction unmatched. The CDR3 loop is CASSQITRGKDTEAFF. DNA of the CDR3: TGCGCCAGCAGCCAAATAACCAGGGGGAAGGACACTGAAGCTTTCTTT.

This sequence joins TRBV2 and TRBJ1-5; 12 bases map to TRBD1. V was clipped by 8 bases and J by 10 bases; unmatched bases: 9. In germline, CDR1 is SNHLY, CDR2 FYNNEI. This CDR3 contains 14 residues. In DNA, the CDR3 is TGTGCCAGCTGGGACAGGGGGCGTAGGTTTCCCCAGCATTTT. Encoded protein: CASWDRGRRFPQHF.

This rearrangement joins TRBV5-5 to TRBJ1-5, with D hard to call. Trimming stripped 0 bases from V and 3 bases from J, with 19 bases between. Germline V lookup: CDR1 SGHKS, CDR2 YYEKEE (reference sequence). The CDR3 contains 18 residues. CDR3 bases: TGTGCCAGCAGCTTGGTGGCCATAACGGAGACTTTCAATCAGCCCCAGCATTTT. It translates to CASSLVAITETFNQPQHF.

The chain uses TRBV7-9 and TRBJ1-2, with TRBD1 matching over 10 bases. V gave up 4 bases and J gave up 4 bases; unmatched junction bases: 12. This CDR3 has 17 amino acids. Germline CDR1 is SEHNR and CDR2 is FQNEAQ (reference sequence). As DNA, the CDR3 is TGTGCCAGCAGCTCCGGGACAGGGGCTACAGAAGGCTATGGCTACACCTTC. Translation gives CASSSGTGATEGYGYTF.

The chain uses TRBV28 and TRBJ2-1; 7 bases line up with TRBD1. V was clipped by 3 bases and J by 3 bases; unmatched bases: 8. This CDR3 region has 16 residues. Germline V gene sequence: CDR1 MDHEN, CDR2 SYDVKM. The CDR3 reads CASSFKGAQIYNEQFF. CDR3 DNA sequence: TGTGCCAGCAGTTTTAAGGGGGCCCAGATCTACAATGAGCAGTTCTTC.

The V call is TRBV11-3, the J call TRBJ1-6; D is unclear. Germline CDR1 is SGHNT and CDR2 is YENEEA. The CDR3 runs 16 residues. V was pared by 2 bases and J by 4 bases, with 12 bases between. The CDR3 sequence: CASSLLGSEYNSPLHF. In DNA form, the CDR3 reads TGTGCCAGCAGCTTATTGGGGAGTGAATATAATTCACCCCTCCACTTT.

The chain has TRBV6-5 and TRBJ1-1, with D unresolved. V was pared by 6 bases and J by 0 bases, with 8 bases between. Germline values: CDR1 MNHEY, CDR2 SVGAGI. CDR3 length equals 13 residues. The DNA of the CDR3 is TGTGCCAGCAGGCCGTCAGTGAACACTGAAGCTTTCTTT. Its protein is CASRPSVNTEAFF.